This T cell receptor (beta chain) was sequenced for a study of cytomegalovirus exposure and HLA in healthy donors. Study observations and caveats: Fewer N-insertions than the roughly 700-donor mean were reportedly shown by an Asian-associated ancestry cluster in a later analysis. Generally TCR sequences proved uncommon, though certain public TCRs appeared in numerous donors.

The PCR contained 60 Vbeta and 13 Jbeta primers. Repertoires were generated with immunoSEQ multiplex PCR, while TCRdb's copy carries only in-frame clones and drops some. Of more than 85,000 clones detected, 76% appear once; the ten largest clones hold over 3.5%. Unmatched junction bases numbered 9, after V lost 6 bases and J lost 4 bases. This CDR3 region has 15 residues. Germline V gene data show CDR1 as SNHLY and CDR2 as FYNNEI. A word on this clone: The antigen is undetermined.

This chain connects TRBV2 to TRBJ1-2, with 9 bases that match TRBD1. The sequenced material came from PBMCs. This receptor was taken from a woman in her fifties or sixties in good health and CMV-seropositive. The CDR3 region has the DNA TGTGCCAGCAGCCCGAGACAGGGGGGAATCTATGGCTACACCTTC. This encodes CASSPRQGGIYGYTF.